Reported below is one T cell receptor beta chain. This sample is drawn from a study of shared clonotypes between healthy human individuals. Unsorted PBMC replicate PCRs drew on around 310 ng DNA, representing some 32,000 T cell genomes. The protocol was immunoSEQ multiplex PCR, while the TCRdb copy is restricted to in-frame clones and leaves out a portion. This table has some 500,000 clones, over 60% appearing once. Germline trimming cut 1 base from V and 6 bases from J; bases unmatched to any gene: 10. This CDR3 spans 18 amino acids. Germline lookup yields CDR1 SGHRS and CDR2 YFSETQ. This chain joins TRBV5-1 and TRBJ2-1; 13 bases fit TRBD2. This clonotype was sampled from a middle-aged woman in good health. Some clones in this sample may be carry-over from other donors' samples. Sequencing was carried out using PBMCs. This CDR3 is CASSLRQRLAGGGNEQFF. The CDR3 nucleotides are TGCGCCAGCAGCTTGAGACAGAGACTAGCGGGAGGTGGCAATGAGCAGTTCTTC.